The sequence of this T cell receptor (beta chain) was determined in a study of response to subunit inactivated influenza vaccine. Each CDR3 protein gets one entry after TCRdb re-called the RT-PCR reads with MiXCR. The sample lists around 790,000 distinct CDR3 sequences; about 20% were seen once. A word on this clonotype: As yet, its antigen is unknown.

Study-level points and caveats: The authors offered the suggestion that each seasonal influenza vaccination recruits few new T cells.

Losses at the gene ends were 5 bases for V and 6 bases for J; bases not matched to a gene: 9. Germline CDR1 reads SGHTA; CDR2 reads FQGNSA. This CDR3 is 15 amino acids long. This clonotype was sampled from a man in his fifties or sixties who received an inactivated influenza vaccine. The source was PBMCs from blood, collected about 5 days after vaccination. This sequence joins TRBV7-2 and TRBJ2-2; 7 nucleotides align to TRBD2. This CDR3 reads CASSRAGERSGELFF. CDR3 coding DNA: TGTGCCAGCAGCCGGGCGGGGGAGAGGTCCGGGGAGCTGTTTTTT.